This T cell receptor beta chain appears in the sequencing data of a study of early T cells in non-severe SARS-CoV-2 infection. Turning to the study itself: Unpaired chains resulted from sequencing bulk RNA of unsorted whole blood.

V lost 5 bases and J lost 1, with 17 bases in between. CDR1 and CDR2 (germline): SGHVS, FQNEAQ. CDR3 length equals 17 residues. General study points: The study's VDJdb matching favored anti-spike CD8 responses and missed private and CD4 specificities.

Individual cDNA molecules received unique molecular identifiers during library preparation. TCRdb recomputed calls from the 5' RACE reads with MiXCR, one row per CDR3 protein. The sample has approximately 70,000 distinct CDR3 sequences, 9.5% to 15% seen once. In this sample, this clonotype turned up many times. As yet, its antigen is unknown. The J gene is TRBJ2-2, the V gene TRBV7-8; possible D gene TRBD2, 6 bases. The sample was whole blood. The TCR originated in an adult who was a healthcare worker with PCR-confirmed SARS-CoV-2 infection or an uninfected control (not recorded which). The CDR3 spells CASSPPARGRNTGELFF. The CDR3 nucleotides are TGTGCCAGCAGCCCCCCCGCTCGGGGGAGGAACACCGGGGAGCTGTTTTTT.